This T cell receptor beta chain was documented in a study of T cells in Graves' hyperthyroidism and ophthalmopathy. Using RNA transcripts as the source, TCR beta CDR3 regions were amplified. HTBI primers were employed in a first-round RT-PCR of the TCR CDR3. TCRdb re-analysed the multiplex PCR reads in MiXCR, keeping a single row per CDR3 protein. The data show approximately 610,000 distinct CDR3 sequences, roughly 17% seen once. V trimming: 0 bases; J trimming: 5 bases; junction bases outside the gene matches: 6. The CDR3 covers 15 residues. Germline CDR1 KGHSH, CDR2 LQKENI. Ten or more counts support this clonotype.

The sequenced material came from blood. The genes are TRBV18 and TRBJ1-1, with 7 positions matching TRBD1. The source is a young woman with Graves' hyperthyroidism. CDR3 in amino acids: CASSPPTGAGTEAFF. The DNA of the CDR3 is TGTGCCAGCTCACCACCAACAGGGGCAGGGACTGAAGCTTTCTTT.